These 10 T cell receptor beta chains originate from one sample sequenced in a study of prognosis after radiotherapy for stage I lung cancer. The genomic DNA TCR beta CDR3 region underwent two rounds of multiplex PCR. Primers targeting each individual TRBV and TRBJ gene were applied in first-round PCR. TCRdb recomputed calls from the multiplex PCR reads with MiXCR, one row per CDR3 protein. The sample contains 13,000 or so distinct CDR3 sequences, roughly 52% of which appear only once. This specimen consisted of PBMCs, obtained before or after stereotactic body radiation therapy (not recorded which). The receptors come from a donor aged 50 or older with non-small cell lung cancer.

This chain connects TRBV7-9 to TRBJ1-2, with TRBD1 as a possible D gene (6 bases). V lost 4 bases, J lost 2 bases, and 20 bases lay in between. This CDR3 comprises 17 residues. In germline, CDR1 is SEHNR, CDR2 FQNEAQ (reference sequence). The CDR3 bases are TGTGCCAGCAGCTCCGAGGAGAGGGGGGCCATAAACTATGGCTACACCTTC. Protein sequence: CASSSEERGAINYGYTF.

The genes are TRBV20-1 and TRBJ2-1; D gene uncertain. CDR1 and CDR2 (germline): DFQATT, SNEGSKA (reference sequence). The ends were cut back, 0 bases at V and 9 bases at J, with 3 bases in the middle. This CDR3 has 10 residues. Here the CDR3 reads CSARDIEQFF. The CDR3 DNA reads as TGCAGTGCTAGAGATATTGAGCAGTTCTTC.

A word on this clonotype: One base away lies a much larger clone, so this may be a sequencing read error. V is TRBV3-1 and J is TRBJ1-1, with D uncertain. The V gene's germline CDR1 is LGHDT and CDR2 YNNKEL (reference sequence). The CDR3 sequence is 14 residues long. The CDR3 region is CASIQGSGSTEAFF. Here the CDR3 DNA reads TGTGCCAGCATCCAAGGCTCAGGTTCCACTGAAGCTTTCTTT.

This clonotype was detected ten times or more. The V and J genes are TRBV7-9 and TRBJ2-7; D assignment may be TRBD1 or TRBD2 (5 bases each). The CDR3 covers 15 residues. Per the germline V gene, CDR1 is SEHNR and CDR2 is FQNEAQ (reference sequence). V dropped 1 base and J dropped 5 bases, with 15 bases sitting between them. This CDR3 is CASSLGRGRGDEQYF. The CDR3 nucleotides read TGTGCCAGCAGCTTAGGCCGGGGACGGGGCGACGAGCAGTACTTC.

The gene calls are TRBV11-2 and TRBJ2-3, with 10 bases aligning to TRBD2. Losses at the gene ends were 1 base for V and 7 bases for J; bases not matched to a gene: 8. Germline CDR1 is SGHAT and CDR2 is FQNNGV. The CDR3 loop spans 16 amino acids. The CDR3, as DNA: TGTGCCAGCAGCTTAGCGAGCGGGGGGGGTATGAATACGCAGTATTTT. Encoded protein: CASSLASGGGMNTQYF. Complete variable domain (other parts from reference TRBV11-2 and TRBJ2-3): EAGVAQSPRYKIIEKRQSVAFWCNPISGHATLYWYQQILGQGPKLLIQFQNNGVVDDSQLPKDRFSAERLKGVDSTLKIQPAKLEDSAVYLCASSLASGGGMNTQYFGPGTRLTVL.

With regard to this clonotype: A far larger clone lies a single base away; this is likely a read error. The V call is TRBV6-5, the J call TRBJ1-2; D is unclear. This CDR3 has 13 amino acids. Between the trimmed V and J ends, which lost 2 bases and 0 bases, there was a span of 4 bases. Germline-derived CDR1 and CDR2 are MNHEY and SVGAGI. The CDR3 DNA sequence: TGTGCCAGCAGTTACAGGTCTAACTATGGCTACACCTTC. Translated, it gives CASSYRSNYGYTF.

The chain employs TRBV19 and TRBJ2-1; D may be TRBD1 or TRBD2 (5 bases each). Trimming shortened V by 10 bases and J by 4 bases, and 14 bases separated the two germline ends. Germline CDR1 is LNHDA and CDR2 is SQIVND (reference sequence). The CDR3 is 13 amino acids. CDR3 nucleotide sequence: TGTGCCACCACCGGGACGTATTACAATGAGCAGTTCTTC. This translates into CATTGTYYNEQFF.

This rearrangement joins TRBV28 to TRBJ2-2; a weak D match, TRBD1 (5 bases). Germline V gives CDR1 MDHEN, CDR2 SYDVKM. Trimming stripped 5 bases from V and 6 bases from J, with 19 bases between. The length of the CDR3 is 16 residues. The CDR3 sequence: CASSPLRGLRPGELFF. The CDR3 region has the DNA TGTGCCAGCAGTCCCTTAAGGGGTCTTCGGCCCGGGGAGCTGTTTTTT.

In this sample, this clonotype turned up many times. This chain uses TRBV7-3 with TRBJ2-3, with a possible D match to TRBD2 (7 bases). Germline CDR1 reads SGHTA; CDR2 reads FQGTGA. Trimming pared 1 base from V and 2 bases from J, leaving 10 bases between. This CDR3 comprises 15 residues. Here the CDR3 reads CASSLMGGATDTQYF. Written as DNA, the CDR3 is TGTGCCAGCAGCTTAATGGGGGGGGCCACAGATACGCAGTATTTT.

A remark on this clonotype: Germline is not matched at one junction end, which may reflect a read error. The chain combines TRBV28 with TRBJ1-2; D call uncertain. Germline CDR1 and CDR2: MDHEN and SYDVKM. The CDR3 runs 14 residues. CDR3 amino acids: CAISVLPVPNGYSF. The CDR3 nucleotides read TGTGCCATCAGTGTCCTCCCAGTCCCAAATGGCTACAGCTTC.